This entry is about one TCR beta chain. These data belong to a study of shared clonotypes between healthy human individuals. Cells designated naive CD8 were CD45RO-negative and were positively selected for CCR7, with terminally differentiated effector memory CD45RA+ cells excluded. Trimming left V 2 bases short and J 0 bases short, with 6 bases between. Germline V gene lookup returns CDR1 SGDLS and CDR2 YYNGEE. The CDR3 runs to 15 residues. In replicate PCRs of sorted subsets, approximately 190 ng DNA, 29,000 or so T cell genomes, was used. Libraries were prepared by immunoSEQ multiplex PCR; TCRdb keeps only in-frame clonotypes and omits some of them. The data hold some 2.1 million clones, with 90% to 95% observed a single time.

This TCR came from a man aged 18 to 30 in good health. Some clones in this sample may be carry-over from other donors' samples. Material for sequencing was naive CD8+ T cells from PBMCs. This chain uses TRBV9 with TRBJ2-6; D unresolved. CDR3 protein: CASSVSVSGANVLTF. Here the CDR3 DNA reads TGTGCCAGCAGCGTTAGTGTCTCTGGGGCCAACGTCCTGACTTTC.